This T cell receptor beta chain was sequenced in a study of blood T cell repertoires in COVID-19. On the study more broadly: There were acute and convalescent COVID-19 samples, and they came from the United States, Italy and Spain. Sources were T cells, B-cell-depleted T cells, or PBMCs; the material itself was cDNA or gDNA.

Per the study methods: Amplification of reference gene primers was used by the study to estimate nucleated cell counts. Some clones are missing from TCRdb's copy, which holds only in-frame ones; the method was immunoSEQ multiplex PCR. The V and J calls and clone size were taken over from that table, and D and trimming were inferred from the DNA. Of about 100,000 clones listed, approximately 86% are singletons. CDR1 and CDR2 from the germline V gene are SGHRS and YFSETQ. The length of the CDR3 is 13 residues. The trim removed 2 bases at V and 2 bases at J, leaving 0 bases unmatched. The genes are TRBV5-1 and TRBJ2-7; 8 bases are shared with TRBD2. Sequences were obtained from peripheral blood. This receptor was obtained from a woman in her forties or fifties with COVID-19, enrolled during active disease. CDR3 in DNA: TGCGCCAGCAGCTTTAGCGGGGCCTACGAGCAGTACTTC. As protein: CASSFSGAYEQYF. Using reference TRBV5-1 and TRBJ2-7 for the parts outside the CDR3, the full variable domain is KAGVTQTPRYLIKTRGQQVTLSCSPISGHRSVSWYQQTPGQGLQFLFEYFSETQRNKGNFPGRFSGRQFSNSRSEMNVSTLELGDSALYLCASSFSGAYEQYFGPGTRLTVT.